The next 16 T cell receptor beta chains were all read from a single sample in a study of cytomegalovirus exposure and HLA in healthy donors. Vbeta (60) and Jbeta (13) primers were used in the PCR. Produced via immunoSEQ multiplex PCR; TCRdb's table is partial and in-frame only. The sample includes about 100,000 clones, approximately 72% seen only once; the top ten take around 14%. Sequencing used PBMCs. The source is a male donor in good health and CMV-seropositive.

This clone was seen a few times. The chain couples TRBV7-9 to TRBJ1-2, with TRBD1 identical over 12 bases. V lost 4 bases, J lost 6 bases, and 3 bases stayed unmatched. The length of the CDR3 is 14 residues. The germline V gene encodes CDR1 SEHNR and CDR2 FQNEAQ (reference sequence). The CDR3 DNA sequence: TGTGCCAGCAGCTGGGACAGGGGGCGGAATGGCTACACCTTC. Amino acid sequence: CASSWDRGRNGYTF. The full variable domain, its missing parts supplied by reference TRBV7-9 and TRBJ1-2, is DTGVSQNPRHKITKRGQNVTFRCDPISEHNRLYWYRQTLGQGPEFLTYFQNEAQLEKSRLLSDRFSAERPKGSFSTLEIQRTEQGDSAMYLCASSWDRGRNGYTFGSGTRLTVV.

The V gene is TRBV5-4, the J gene TRBJ2-1, with D perhaps matching TRBD1 (5 bases). Germline CDR1 SGHNT, CDR2 YYREEE (reference sequence). V was trimmed by 4 bases and J by 8 bases, leaving 10 bases between them. CDR3 length: 12 residues. The CDR3 sequence: CASSRATDEQFF. CDR3 in DNA: TGTGCCAGCAGCCGGGCGACAGATGAGCAGTTCTTC.

The chain employs TRBV7-2 and TRBJ2-2; D unresolved. V lost 5 bases and J lost 9, with 10 bases in between. The CDR3 length is 12 residues. CDR1 is SGHTA, CDR2 FQGNSA, per germline. The CDR3, as DNA: TGTGCCAGCAGCCCGCCTCGGTGGGAGCTGTTTTTT. Translating gives CASSPPRWELFF.

This chain joins TRBV2 and TRBJ2-4; D not resolved. Germline-derived CDR1 and CDR2 are SNHLY and FYNNEI. With 3 bases removed from V and 0 bases from J, the gap between germline ends came to 6 bases. The CDR3 extends over 14 amino acids. The CDR3 sequence: CASSERLAKNIQYF. The DNA of the CDR3 is TGTGCCAGCAGTGAGCGGCTAGCCAAAAACATTCAGTACTTC.

This chain connects TRBV5-1 to TRBJ1-5, with D possibly matching TRBD1 (5 bases). Trimming pared 0 bases from V and 0 bases from J, leaving 16 bases between. Per the germline V gene, CDR1 is SGHRS and CDR2 is YFSETQ. The CDR3 totals 18 residues. The CDR3 DNA follows: TGCGCCAGCAGCTTGGCCGCCGGAGGGGAGGATAGCAATCAGCCCCAGCATTTT. Amino acid sequence: CASSLAAGGEDSNQPQHF.

The chain links TRBV2 to TRBJ1-2, with D tentatively TRBD1 (6 bases). V lost 2 bases to trimming and J lost 6 bases, with 13 bases between them. This CDR3 has 14 amino acids. CDR1 SNHLY and CDR2 FYNNEI come from the germline V gene. CDR3 amino acids: CASSEWARGDGYTF. The CDR3 DNA is TGTGCCAGCAGTGAATGGGCCAGGGGTGATGGCTACACCTTC.

This chain connects TRBV18 to TRBJ2-7; 7 nucleotides match TRBD2. V was pared by 6 bases and J by 1 base, with 12 bases of the junction left unmatched. The CDR3 has 16 amino acids. CDR1 is KGHSH and CDR2 is LQKENI in the germline V gene. CDR3 sequence (DNA): TGTGCCAGCTCTCCTGCCTGGCAGGGAGGGTCCTACGAGCAGTACTTC. Its translation: CASSPAWQGGSYEQYF.

The CDR3 reads CASRPREASSYNEQFF. The CDR3 DNA is TGCGCCAGCAGACCCCGGGAGGCGAGCTCCTACAATGAGCAGTTCTTC. The rearrangement links TRBV5-1 to TRBJ2-1, with 7 nucleotides matching TRBD2. The CDR3 is made up of 16 amino acids. The V and J ends lost 5 bases and 0 bases, in that order; junction bases with no gene match: 8. Germline assignment: CDR1 SGHRS and CDR2 YFSETQ.

The chain couples TRBV29-1 to TRBJ2-2, with TRBD2 matching over 10 bases. V dropped 7 bases and J dropped 1; count of bases not matched to a gene: 0. In germline, CDR1 is SQVTM, CDR2 ANQGSEA. The CDR3 has 13 amino acids. CDR3 nucleotides: TGCAGCGCTAGCGGGGGGAACACCGGGGAGCTGTTTTTT. This gives the protein CSASGGNTGELFF.

The chain has TRBV7-3 and TRBJ2-5, with D perhaps matching TRBD2 (5 bases). CDR3 length equals 15 residues. Germline CDR1 reads SGHTA; CDR2 reads FQGTGA. Trimming took 4 bases from V and 4 from J, leaving 16 bases between them. The DNA of the CDR3 is TGTGCCAGCAGCTCCCCCCGGCTAGGAGGAGAGACCCAGTACTTC. Its translation: CASSSPRLGGETQYF.

The chain couples TRBV4-3 to TRBJ1-2; the D is unclear. The V and J ends lost 0 bases and 3 bases respectively, with 8 bases between them. This CDR3 has 14 amino acids. Per germline, CDR1 LGHNA and CDR2 YSLEER. The CDR3 region is CASSQDRRYYGYTF. The DNA for the CDR3 is TGCGCCAGCAGCCAAGATCGGAGATACTATGGCTACACCTTC.

This clone was counted only a few times. Other DNA sequences in this sample translate to the same CDR3. The chain couples TRBV6-5 to TRBJ1-6; D perhaps matches TRBD1 (6 bases). This CDR3 region has 14 residues. Germline V gene data show CDR1 as MNHEY and CDR2 as SVGAGI. Trimming took 2 bases from V and 7 from J, leaving 9 bases between them. The CDR3 sequence is CASSYGGSNSPLHF. The CDR3 DNA reads as TGTGCCAGCAGTTACGGGGGCTCGAATTCACCCCTCCACTTT.

The gene calls are TRBV28 and TRBJ1-5; possibly TRBD1 for D (5 bases). The CDR3 loop spans 14 amino acids. V was shortened by 6 bases and J by 1 base, with 10 bases between the two germline ends. Germline CDR1 reads MDHEN; CDR2 reads SYDVKM. This CDR3 is CASRGGGSNQPQHF. Here the CDR3 DNA reads TGTGCCAGCAGGGGGGGAGGGAGCAATCAGCCCCAGCATTTT.

The chain recombines TRBV30 with TRBJ2-1, with TRBD2 matching 11 bases. This CDR3 is 14 amino acids long. The germline CDR1 and CDR2 sequences are GTSNPN and SVGIG (reference sequence). J gave up 12 bases and V 2 bases, and 9 bases lay outside the gene matches. The CDR3 nucleotides are TGTGCCTGGAGTACTAGCGGGGGCACTCATGGGCAGTTCTTC. Its protein is CAWSTSGGTHGQFF.

This clone is a singleton in its sample. The chain recombines TRBV11-2 with TRBJ2-3; 14 nucleotides align to TRBD2. This CDR3 has 16 amino acids. Trimming removed 2 bases from V and 5 bases from J; junction bases left unmatched: 3. CDR1 is SGHAT, CDR2 FQNNGV, per germline. CDR3 region: CASSLWTSGGKDTQYF. The CDR3 DNA follows: TGTGCCAGCAGCTTATGGACTAGCGGGGGGAAAGATACGCAGTATTTT.

The chain employs TRBV2 and TRBJ1-2, with 9 bases identical to TRBD1. Germline V lookup: CDR1 SNHLY, CDR2 FYNNEI. The CDR3 runs 18 residues. With V trimmed by 0 bases and J by 8 bases, 16 bases remained unmatched. The CDR3 loop is CASSEARGTGPNVGGYTF. As DNA, the CDR3 is TGTGCCAGCAGTGAAGCGCGGGGGACAGGGCCGAATGTCGGCGGCTACACCTTC.